This entry lists 20 T cell receptor beta chains sequenced from one sample in a study of CDR3 diversity in severe acne (dated by TCRdb to the late 2010s). The receptor library was made with PCR. Instrument used: Illumina HiSeq 2000. TCRdb reprocessed the public reads (quality trimming at Q25 with fastp, clone calling with MiXCR) and kept in-frame beta chains. Duplicate CDR3 protein sequences are folded into a single record with the most common DNA and genes. The sample yields tens of thousands of distinct CDR3 sequences; 49% were counted once. The ten largest clones represent around a tenth of the sample. Sequencing used blood. The receptors were gathered from a male donor with severe acne vulgaris.

This chain links TRBV25-1 with TRBJ1-2; D remains ambiguous. The V end lost 5 bases, the J end lost 4 bases, and 11 bases lay between the germline ends. Germline CDR1 reads MGHDK; CDR2 reads SYGVNS. The CDR3 length is 13 residues. CDR3 amino acids: CASSRVARYGYTF. As DNA, the CDR3 is TGTGCCAGCAGTAGAGTGGCTCGCTATGGCTACACCTTC.

About this clonotype: A junction end diverges from the germline sequence, so it may reflect a read error. The chain uses TRBV12-3 or TRBV12-4 and TRBJ2-2; D is possibly TRBD1 (6 bases). The CDR3 extends over 15 amino acids. The CDR3 DNA reads TGTGCCAGCAGCTCTGGGATTGGGGGCACCGGGGAGCCGTTTTTT. Amino acids: CASSSGIGGTGEPFF.

The rearrangement uses TRBV7-2 and TRBJ2-2; D unresolved. The CDR3 has 15 residues. Germline values: CDR1 SGHTA, CDR2 FQGNSA. V shed 0 bases and J shed 1 base, with 6 bases lying between them. In DNA form, the CDR3 reads TGTGCCAGCAGCTTAGCTTGGGAGAACACCGGGGAGCTGTTTTTT. This gives the protein CASSLAWENTGELFF.

This clonotype was observed a few times. The chain employs TRBV11-2 and TRBJ1-5; D ambiguous. Per germline, CDR1 SGHAT and CDR2 FQNNGV. The CDR3 runs 14 residues. With 5 bases removed from V and 1 base from J, the gap between germline ends came to 9 bases. CDR3 in DNA: TGTGCCAGCAGCGAAGGGAGCAGCAATCAGCCCCAGCATTTT. The encoded protein is CASSEGSSNQPQHF.

This clonotype has a count of ten or more. The rearrangement links TRBV5-1 to TRBJ2-7; TRBD2 is a possible D gene (5 bases). Trimming pared 0 bases from V and 1 base from J, leaving 8 bases between. The germline V gene has CDR1 SGHRS and CDR2 YFSETQ. This CDR3 has 14 residues. The CDR3: CASSLAGNSYEQYF. The CDR3 nucleotides are TGCGCCAGCAGCTTGGCCGGGAATTCCTACGAGCAGTACTTC.

In its sample, this clonotype was seen a few times. The J gene is TRBJ2-3, the V gene TRBV7-8; D gene ambiguous. Trimming pared 1 base from V and 5 bases from J, leaving 7 bases between. There are 13 residues in the CDR3. The germline V gene has CDR1 SGHVS and CDR2 FQNEAQ. CDR3 loop: CASSLEVGDTQYF. The CDR3 nucleotides read TGTGCCAGCAGCTTAGAGGTGGGAGATACGCAGTATTTT.

The CDR3 sequence: CSARVRAGLLGETQYF. The CDR3 DNA is TGCAGTGCTAGAGTCCGAGCGGGACTCTTGGGAGAGACCCAGTACTTC. This chain links TRBV20-1 with TRBJ2-5, with 7 positions matching TRBD2. V shed 1 base, J shed 4 bases, and the junction held 12 bases outside the gene matches. The CDR3 consists of 16 residues. CDR1 and CDR2 from the germline V gene are DFQATT and SNEGSKA (reference sequence).

This clonotype was counted once. The J gene is TRBJ1-2, the V gene TRBV2; TRBD1 matches 10 bases. CDR3 length: 15 amino acids. With 6 bases clipped from V and 4 bases from J, the junction kept 8 bases outside the gene matches. Germline V CDR1 and CDR2: SNHLY, FYNNEI. The CDR3 nucleotides read TGTGCCAGCAGGCCGGACAGGGGGGGGATCTATGGCTACACCTTC. It encodes CASRPDRGGIYGYTF.

This clonotype was picked up many times. The CDR3 here is CSAPDRGNIQYF. The CDR3 DNA reads as TGCAGTGCTCCGGACAGGGGGAACATTCAGTACTTC. V is TRBV20-1 and J is TRBJ2-4; 10 positions agree with TRBD1. Germline CDR1 is DFQATT and CDR2 is SNEGSKA (reference sequence). V lost 5 bases and J lost 7; bases outside the gene matches: 2. This CDR3 comprises 12 residues.

The V call is TRBV11-1, the J call TRBJ1-1, with 7 positions matching TRBD1. The CDR3 loop spans 14 amino acids. Germline CDR1 is SGHAT and CDR2 is FQDESV (reference sequence). The trim removed 5 bases at V and 3 bases at J, leaving 6 bases unmatched. The CDR3 DNA reads TGTGCCAGCAGCGGTCGACAGGGATACACTGAAGCTTTCTTT. Its protein is CASSGRQGYTEAFF. The variable domain in full, with the rest retrieved from reference TRBV11-1 and TRBJ1-1, is EAEVAQSPRYKITEKSQAVAFWCDPISGHATLYWYRQILGQGPELLVQFQDESVVDDSQLPKDRFSAERLKGVDSTLKIQPAELGDSAMYLCASSGRQGYTEAFFGQGTRLTVV.

In its sample, this clonotype ranks as medium-sized. This sequence joins TRBV24-1 and TRBJ2-1; D is possibly TRBD2 (6 bases). The CDR3 totals 16 residues. Trimming shortened V by 4 bases and J by 4 bases, and 16 bases separated the two germline ends. Per germline, CDR1 KGHDR and CDR2 SFDVKD. The CDR3 here is CATSDSRERDYNEQFF. CDR3 sequence (DNA): TGTGCCACCAGTGACTCGCGGGAACGGGATTACAATGAGCAGTTCTTC.

This chain connects TRBV24-1 to TRBJ1-2; D gene ambiguous. Trimming pared 5 bases from V and 4 bases from J, leaving 4 bases between. This CDR3 contains 11 residues. Per the germline V gene, CDR1 is KGHDR and CDR2 is SFDVKD. The CDR3, as DNA: TGTGCCACCAGTGGAGTCTATGGCTACACCTTC. Its translation: CATSGVYGYTF.

At least ten counts were recorded for this clonotype. V and J are TRBV7-2 and TRBJ1-5; D gene ambiguous. Germline V gene data show CDR1 as SGHTA and CDR2 as FQGNSA. V was shortened by 5 bases and J by 0 bases, with 11 bases between the two germline ends. This CDR3 has 15 amino acids. CDR3 protein: CASSPLGNSNQPQHF. The CDR3 DNA follows: TGTGCCAGCAGCCCACTAGGGAATAGCAATCAGCCCCAGCATTTT.

The chain employs TRBV5-6 and TRBJ2-7; 9 nucleotides line up with TRBD1. The V segment lost 4 bases and the J segment 5 bases; nucleotides outside the gene matches: 10. There are 15 residues in the CDR3. Germline V lookup: CDR1 SGHDT, CDR2 YYEEEE. CDR3 residues: CASSPPGQGIDEQYF. The CDR3 region has the DNA TGTGCCAGCAGCCCGCCGGGACAGGGTATTGACGAGCAGTACTTC.

The genes are TRBV19 and TRBJ1-5; perhaps TRBD1 as D (6 bases). Trimming stripped 9 bases from V and 0 bases from J, with 15 bases between. The CDR3 is 15 amino acids. From germline, CDR1 is LNHDA and CDR2 SQIVND (reference sequence). The CDR3 reads CASKGGISSNQPQHF. CDR3 DNA sequence: TGTGCCAGCAAGGGGGGGATTTCTAGCAATCAGCCCCAGCATTTT.

This chain links TRBV7-2 with TRBJ2-7, with D hard to call. V lost 5 bases, J lost 8 bases, and 10 bases lay in between. The CDR3 is 11 amino acids. Looked up from germline, CDR1 is SGHTA and CDR2 is FQGNSA. CDR3 nucleotides: TGTGCCAGCAGCCTCGGGCAGAAGCAGTACTTC. Its protein product is CASSLGQKQYF.

The chain links TRBV28 to TRBJ2-7; tentative D call: TRBD1 (5 bases). The germline V gene has CDR1 MDHEN and CDR2 SYDVKM. The V end was cut by 5 bases, the J end by 2 bases, with 13 bases between. There are 14 residues in the CDR3. This chain's CDR3 is CASSRTRWAYEQYF. The CDR3 nucleotides read TGTGCCAGCAGTCGGACACGGTGGGCCTACGAGCAGTACTTC. Combining the CDR3 with reference TRBV28 and TRBJ2-7 gives the whole variable domain DVKVTQSSRYLVKRTGEKVFLECVQDMDHENMFWYRQDPGLGLRLIYFSYDVKMKEKGDIPEGYSVSREKKERFSLILESASTNQTSMYLCASSRTRWAYEQYFGPGTRLTVT.

Only one count was recorded for this clonotype. V is TRBV20-1 and J is TRBJ2-7, with TRBD2 matching 16 bases. Germline values: CDR1 DFQATT, CDR2 SNEGSKA (reference sequence). V lost 0 bases to trimming and J lost 3 bases; unmatched junction nucleotides: 8. The CDR3 consists of 18 residues. Here the CDR3 DNA reads TGCAGTGCTAGAGATCCCGGGACTAGCGGGAGGGCGGTCTACGAGCAGTACTTC. Translation gives CSARDPGTSGRAVYEQYF.

The V call is TRBV6-6, the J call TRBJ2-3; 11 bases align to TRBD2. Trimming at V came to 5 bases and at J to 2 bases, leaving 6 bases not matched to a gene. Germline loops: CDR1 MNHNY, CDR2 SVGAGI (reference sequence). The CDR3 has 16 amino acids. CDR3 loop: CASSPVAGGPTDTQYF. Here the CDR3 DNA reads TGTGCCAGCAGTCCTGTAGCGGGAGGGCCCACAGATACGCAGTATTTT.

This sequence joins TRBV10-3 and TRBJ1-1; TRBD1 matches 7 bases. The trim removed 7 bases at V and 4 bases at J, leaving 6 bases unmatched. The CDR3 is 13 amino acids. CDR1 ENHRY and CDR2 SYGVKD come from the germline V gene. The CDR3 nucleotides are TGTGCCATCAACGACGGGACAGTCACTGAAGCTTTCTTT. Translating it yields CAINDGTVTEAFF.